Listed below are T cell receptor beta chains from one sample, sequenced in a study of spatial heterogeneity in lung cancer. TCRdb re-analysed the 5' RACE reads in MiXCR, keeping a single row per CDR3 protein. Of fewer than 150,000 distinct CDR3 sequences detected, 11% appear once; the ten largest clones hold approximately 24%. The material was PBMCs, obtained at follow-up. Source of these receptors: a female donor with early-stage non-small cell lung cancer. Each CDR3 is given with its conserved first and last residue. Each record gives: D gene, CDR3 length, J gene, clone size, V gene, CDR3 DNA, CDR3 protein. D genes are given only for firm matches. Clone size, where shown, is once, few, many, or a class for clones that have expanded.

D gene: -
CDR3 length: 15
J gene: TRBJ2-3
clone size: -
V gene: TRBV20-1
CDR3 DNA: TGCAGTGCTAGTAAAGCGGAGGACCCCACAGATACGCAGTATTTT
CDR3 protein: CSASKAEDPTDTQYF

D gene: TRBD2
CDR3 length: 15
J gene: TRBJ2-7
clone size: -
V gene: TRBV2
CDR3 DNA: TGTGCCAGCAGACTACTGACTAGCGGCTCCTACGAGCAGTACTTC
CDR3 protein: CASRLLTSGSYEQYF

D gene: TRBD1
CDR3 length: 15
J gene: TRBJ2-4
clone size: many
V gene: TRBV29-1
CDR3 DNA: TGCAGCGTTGAATCAGGACAGGGTTCCAAAAACATTCAGTACTTC
CDR3 protein: CSVESGQGSKNIQYF

D gene: -
CDR3 length: 15
J gene: TRBJ2-1
clone size: -
V gene: TRBV7-7
CDR3 DNA: TGTGCCAGCAGCTTAGCGTACAAGCGGAACAATGAGCAGTTCTTC
CDR3 protein: CASSLAYKRNNEQFF

D gene: TRBD2
CDR3 length: 17
J gene: TRBJ2-1
clone size: many
V gene: TRBV11-3
CDR3 DNA: TGTGCCAGCAGCATCAAACCACTAGCGGGAGGTTTTAATGAGCAGTTCTTC
CDR3 protein: CASSIKPLAGGFNEQFF

D gene: TRBD2
CDR3 length: 16
J gene: TRBJ2-4
clone size: -
V gene: TRBV6-1
CDR3 DNA: TGTGCCAGCAGTGAAACTGGCGGGAGCCTCAAAAACATTCAGTACTTC
CDR3 protein: CASSETGGSLKNIQYF

D gene: -
CDR3 length: 15
J gene: TRBJ2-2
clone size: -
V gene: TRBV11-2
CDR3 DNA: TGTGCCAGCAGCTTAAATAACATTCGCGTCGGGGAGCTGTTTTTT
CDR3 protein: CASSLNNIRVGELFF

D gene: -
CDR3 length: 12
J gene: TRBJ1-2
clone size: few
V gene: TRBV12-3/TRBV12-4
CDR3 DNA: TGTGCCAGCAGTTCCCCAGGGTATGGCTACACCTTC
CDR3 protein: CASSSPGYGYTF

D gene: -
CDR3 length: 16
J gene: TRBJ2-3
clone size: few
V gene: TRBV30
CDR3 DNA: TGTGCCTGGAGTGTAGGTCAGGGCGGGGCCACAGATACGCAGTATTTT
CDR3 protein: CAWSVGQGGATDTQYF

D gene: -
CDR3 length: 14
J gene: TRBJ2-3
clone size: few
V gene: TRBV29-1
CDR3 DNA: TGCAGCGTTGATACAGGGCGCCCTACAGATACGCAGTATTTT
CDR3 protein: CSVDTGRPTDTQYF

D gene: -
CDR3 length: 15
J gene: TRBJ2-2
clone size: few
V gene: TRBV19
CDR3 DNA: TGTGCCAGTAGTATCCCCACTCTGGGCACCGGGGAGCTGTTTTTT
CDR3 protein: CASSIPTLGTGELFF

D gene: -
CDR3 length: 12
J gene: TRBJ2-1
clone size: few
V gene: TRBV20-1
CDR3 DNA: TGCAGTGCTAGAGAGTGGCACAATGAGCAGTTCTTC
CDR3 protein: CSAREWHNEQFF

D gene: -
CDR3 length: 12
J gene: TRBJ2-1
clone size: few
V gene: TRBV7-8
CDR3 DNA: TGTGCCAGCAGCCCCAGACTAGACGAGCAGTTCTTC
CDR3 protein: CASSPRLDEQFF

D gene: -
CDR3 length: 13
J gene: TRBJ1-1
clone size: -
V gene: TRBV7-3
CDR3 DNA: TGTGCCAGCAGCTTGTGGGATCCGACTGAAGCTTTCTTT
CDR3 protein: CASSLWDPTEAFF

D gene: -
CDR3 length: 14
J gene: TRBJ2-1
clone size: -
V gene: TRBV28
CDR3 DNA: TGTGCCAGCAGTTCCCCGACAGGAATCAATGAGCAGTTCTTC
CDR3 protein: CASSSPTGINEQFF

D gene: TRBD2
CDR3 length: 15
J gene: TRBJ2-3
clone size: -
V gene: TRBV7-8
CDR3 DNA: TGTGCCAGCAGCTTTTTGGCGGGAGATCTAGATACGCAGTATTTT
CDR3 protein: CASSFLAGDLDTQYF